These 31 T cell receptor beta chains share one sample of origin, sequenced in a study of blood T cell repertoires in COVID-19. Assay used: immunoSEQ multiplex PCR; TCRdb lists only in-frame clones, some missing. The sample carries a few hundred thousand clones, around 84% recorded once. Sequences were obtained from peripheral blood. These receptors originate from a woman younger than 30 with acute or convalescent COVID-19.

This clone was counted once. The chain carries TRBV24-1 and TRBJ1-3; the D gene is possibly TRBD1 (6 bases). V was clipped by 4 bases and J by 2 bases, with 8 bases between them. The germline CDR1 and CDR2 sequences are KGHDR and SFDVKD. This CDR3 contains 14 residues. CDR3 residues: CATSEQGPGNTIYF. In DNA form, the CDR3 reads TGTGCCACCAGTGAACAGGGCCCTGGAAACACCATATATTTT.

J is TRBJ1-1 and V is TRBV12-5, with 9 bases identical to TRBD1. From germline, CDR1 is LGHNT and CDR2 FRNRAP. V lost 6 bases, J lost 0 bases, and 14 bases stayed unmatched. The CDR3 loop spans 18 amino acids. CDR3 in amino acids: CASGDRGFGSFMNTEAFF. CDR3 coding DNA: TGTGCTAGTGGAGACAGGGGGTTCGGGAGCTTCATGAACACTGAAGCTTTCTTT.

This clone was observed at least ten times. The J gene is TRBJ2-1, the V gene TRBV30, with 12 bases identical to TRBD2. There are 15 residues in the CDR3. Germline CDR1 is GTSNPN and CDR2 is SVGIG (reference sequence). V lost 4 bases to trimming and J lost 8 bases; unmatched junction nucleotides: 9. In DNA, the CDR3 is TGTGCCTGGACTAGCGGGGGGGCAGAGTACGATGAGCAGTTCTTC. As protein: CAWTSGGAEYDEQFF.

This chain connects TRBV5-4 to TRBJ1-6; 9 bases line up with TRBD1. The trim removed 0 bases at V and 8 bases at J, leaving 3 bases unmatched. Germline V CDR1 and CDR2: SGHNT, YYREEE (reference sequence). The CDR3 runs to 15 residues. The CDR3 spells CASSLGGTGYSPLHF. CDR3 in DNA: TGTGCCAGCAGCTTGGGTGGGACAGGGTATTCACCCCTCCACTTT.

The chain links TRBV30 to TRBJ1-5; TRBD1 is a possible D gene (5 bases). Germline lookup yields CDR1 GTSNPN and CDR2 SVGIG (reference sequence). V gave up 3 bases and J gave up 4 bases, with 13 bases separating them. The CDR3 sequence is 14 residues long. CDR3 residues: CAWSRRGGNQPQHF. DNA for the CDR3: TGTGCCTGGAGCCGTCGGGGGGGGAATCAGCCCCAGCATTTT. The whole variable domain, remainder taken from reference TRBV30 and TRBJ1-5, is SQTIHQWPATLVQPVGSPLSLECTVEGTSNPNLYWYRQAAGRGLQLLFYSVGIGQISSEVPQNLSASRPQDRQFILSSKKLLLSDSGFYLCAWSRRGGNQPQHFGDGTRLSIL.

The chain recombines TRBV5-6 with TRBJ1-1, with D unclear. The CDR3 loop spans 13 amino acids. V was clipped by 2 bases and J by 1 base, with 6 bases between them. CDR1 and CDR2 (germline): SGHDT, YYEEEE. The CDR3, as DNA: TGTGCCAGCAGCTTACAGCAGAACACTGAAGCTTTCTTT. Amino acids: CASSLQQNTEAFF. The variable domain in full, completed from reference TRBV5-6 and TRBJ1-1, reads DAGVTQSPTHLIKTRGQQVTLRCSPKSGHDTVSWYQQALGQGPQFIFQYYEEEERQRGNFPDRFSGHQFPNYSSELNVNALLLGDSALYLCASSLQQNTEAFFGQGTRLTVV.

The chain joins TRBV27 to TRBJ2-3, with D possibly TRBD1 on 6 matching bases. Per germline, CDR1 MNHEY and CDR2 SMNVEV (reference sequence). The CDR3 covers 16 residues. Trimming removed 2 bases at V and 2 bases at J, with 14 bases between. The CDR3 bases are TGTGCCAGCAGTTTAGTTCCGGGACACCTCACAGATACGCAGTATTTT. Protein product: CASSLVPGHLTDTQYF.

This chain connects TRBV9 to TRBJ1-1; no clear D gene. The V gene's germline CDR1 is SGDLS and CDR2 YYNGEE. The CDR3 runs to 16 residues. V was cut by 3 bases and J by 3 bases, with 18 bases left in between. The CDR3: CASSDLSEVWYTEAFF. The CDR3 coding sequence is TGTGCCAGCAGCGATTTATCCGAGGTCTGGTACACTGAAGCTTTCTTT.

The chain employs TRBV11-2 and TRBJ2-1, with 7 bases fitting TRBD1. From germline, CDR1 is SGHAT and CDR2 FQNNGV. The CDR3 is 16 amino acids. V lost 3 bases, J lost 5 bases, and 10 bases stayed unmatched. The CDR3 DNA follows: TGTGCCAGCAGCTTCGGGGCCAGGGGGTATGACAATGAGCAGTTCTTC. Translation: CASSFGARGYDNEQFF.

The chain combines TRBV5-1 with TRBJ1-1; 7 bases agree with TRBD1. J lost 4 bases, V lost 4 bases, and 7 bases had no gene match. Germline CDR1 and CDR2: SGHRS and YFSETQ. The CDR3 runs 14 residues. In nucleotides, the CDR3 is TGCGCCAGCAGCCCCCAGGGGGATGTCACTGAAGCTTTCTTT. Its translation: CASSPQGDVTEAFF.

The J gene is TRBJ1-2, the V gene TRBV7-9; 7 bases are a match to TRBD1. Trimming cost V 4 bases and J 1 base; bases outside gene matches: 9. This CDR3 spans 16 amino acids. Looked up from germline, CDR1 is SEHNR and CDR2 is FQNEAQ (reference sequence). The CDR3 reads CASSSQQGRRNYGYTF. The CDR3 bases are TGTGCCAGCAGCTCCCAACAGGGGAGGCGTAACTATGGCTACACCTTC.

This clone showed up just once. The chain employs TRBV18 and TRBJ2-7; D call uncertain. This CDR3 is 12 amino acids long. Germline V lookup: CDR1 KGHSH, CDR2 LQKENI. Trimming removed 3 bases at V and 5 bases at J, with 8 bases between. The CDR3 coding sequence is TGTGCCAGCTCACCGTCAGACAACGAGCAGTACTTC. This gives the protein CASSPSDNEQYF.

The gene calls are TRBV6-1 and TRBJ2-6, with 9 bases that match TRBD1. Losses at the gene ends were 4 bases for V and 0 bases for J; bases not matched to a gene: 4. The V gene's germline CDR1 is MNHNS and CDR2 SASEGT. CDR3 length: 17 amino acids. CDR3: CASSGDREISGANVLTF. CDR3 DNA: TGTGCCAGCAGTGGGGACAGGGAAATCTCTGGGGCCAACGTCCTGACTTTC.

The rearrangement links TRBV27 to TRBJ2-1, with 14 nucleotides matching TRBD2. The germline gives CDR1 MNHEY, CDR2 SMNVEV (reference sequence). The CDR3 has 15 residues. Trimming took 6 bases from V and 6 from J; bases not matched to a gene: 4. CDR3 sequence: CASRLGTSGGNEQFF. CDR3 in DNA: TGTGCCAGCAGACTCGGGACTAGCGGGGGCAATGAGCAGTTCTTC.

CDR3 DNA sequence: TGTGCCAGCAGCAAGCAGATGAGCGAACTAGCGGGAGGCGCCTACGAGCAGTACTTC. Translating gives CASSKQMSELAGGAYEQYF. This rearrangement joins TRBV21-1 to TRBJ2-7; whether TRBD2, the table's D call, matches the DNA was not checked. TRBV21-1 is termed a pseudogene. The CDR3 is made up of 19 amino acids.

The CDR3 bases are TGTGCCAGCAGCCCACAGGGAACTGAAGCTTTCTTT. Protein: CASSPQGTEAFF. This chain links TRBV12-3 or TRBV12-4 with TRBJ1-1, with D maybe TRBD1 (6 bases). V lost 6 bases, J lost 5 bases, and 10 bases lay in between. The CDR3 has 12 residues.

Here the CDR3 DNA reads TGTGCCAGCAGCCAAGGGACAGCCTATTCACCCCTCCACTTT. Translation gives CASSQGTAYSPLHF. The chain employs TRBV14 and TRBJ1-6; weak D call: TRBD1 (6 bases). With 1 base removed from V and 8 bases from J, the gap between germline ends came to 9 bases. There are 14 residues in the CDR3. Germline CDR1 is SGHDN and CDR2 is FVKESK. The entire variable domain, with the rest obtained from reference TRBV14 and TRBJ1-6, is as follows: EAGVTQFPSHSVIEKGQTVTLRCDPISGHDNLYWYRRVMGKEIKFLLHFVKESKQDESGMPNNRFLAERTGGTYSTLKVQPAELEDSGVYFCASSQGTAYSPLHFGNGTRLTVT.

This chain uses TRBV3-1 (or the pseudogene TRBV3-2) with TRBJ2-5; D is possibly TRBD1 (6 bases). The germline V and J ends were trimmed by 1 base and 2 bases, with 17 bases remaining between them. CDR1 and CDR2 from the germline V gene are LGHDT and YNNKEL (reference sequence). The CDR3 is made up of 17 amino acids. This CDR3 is CASSQGADRNEQETQYF. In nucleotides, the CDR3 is TGTGCCAGCAGCCAAGGAGCTGACAGGAACGAGCAAGAGACCCAGTACTTC.

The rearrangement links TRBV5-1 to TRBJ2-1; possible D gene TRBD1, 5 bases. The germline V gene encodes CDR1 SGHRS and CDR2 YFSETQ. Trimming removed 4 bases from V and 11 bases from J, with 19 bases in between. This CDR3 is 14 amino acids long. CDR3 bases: TGCGCCAGCAGCCTTTGGGTCCCCGTGGACAAGCAGTTCTTC. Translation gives CASSLWVPVDKQFF.

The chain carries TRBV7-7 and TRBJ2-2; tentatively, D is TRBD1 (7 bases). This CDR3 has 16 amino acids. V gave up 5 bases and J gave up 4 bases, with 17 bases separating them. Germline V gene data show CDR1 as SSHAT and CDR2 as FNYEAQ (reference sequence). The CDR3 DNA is TGTGCCAGCAGCCGGTCAGGGGGGCAGGGCACCGGGGAGCTGTTTTTT. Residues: CASSRSGGQGTGELFF.

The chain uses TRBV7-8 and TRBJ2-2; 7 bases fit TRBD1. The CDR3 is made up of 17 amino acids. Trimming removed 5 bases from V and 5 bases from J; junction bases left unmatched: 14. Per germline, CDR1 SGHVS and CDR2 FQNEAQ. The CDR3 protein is CASSPVGAGGRTGELFF. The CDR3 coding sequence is TGTGCCAGCAGCCCGGTGGGGGCAGGGGGTCGGACCGGGGAGCTGTTTTTT. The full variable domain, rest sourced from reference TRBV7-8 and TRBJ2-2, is GAGVSQSPRYKVAKRGQDVALRCDPISGHVSLFWYQQALGQGPEFLTYFQNEAQLDKSGLPSDRFFAERPEGSVSTLKIQRTQQEDSAVYLCASSPVGAGGRTGELFFGEGSRLTVL.

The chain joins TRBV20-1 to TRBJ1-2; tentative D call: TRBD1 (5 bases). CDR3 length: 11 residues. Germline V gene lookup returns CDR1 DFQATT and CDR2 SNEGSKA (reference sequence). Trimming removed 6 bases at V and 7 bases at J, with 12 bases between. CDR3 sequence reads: CSAGDSAGYTF. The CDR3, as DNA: TGCAGTGCGGGCGACAGTGCTGGCTACACCTTC.

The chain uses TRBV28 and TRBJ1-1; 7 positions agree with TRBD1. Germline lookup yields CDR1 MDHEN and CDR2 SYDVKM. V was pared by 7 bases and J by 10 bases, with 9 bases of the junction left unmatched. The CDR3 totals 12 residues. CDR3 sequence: CASNKEGARAFF. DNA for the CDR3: TGTGCCAGCAACAAGGAGGGGGCTCGAGCTTTCTTT. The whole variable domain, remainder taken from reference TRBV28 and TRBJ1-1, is DVKVTQSSRYLVKRTGEKVFLECVQDMDHENMFWYRQDPGLGLRLIYFSYDVKMKEKGDIPEGYSVSREKKERFSLILESASTNQTSMYLCASNKEGARAFFGQGTRLTVV.

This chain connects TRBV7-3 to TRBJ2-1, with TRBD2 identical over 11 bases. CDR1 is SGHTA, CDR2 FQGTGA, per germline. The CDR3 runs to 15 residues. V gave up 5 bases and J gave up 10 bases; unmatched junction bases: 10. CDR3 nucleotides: TGTGCCAGCAGCCTTTCGGGACTAGCGGCCCGGGAGCAGTTCTTC. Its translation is CASSLSGLAAREQFF.

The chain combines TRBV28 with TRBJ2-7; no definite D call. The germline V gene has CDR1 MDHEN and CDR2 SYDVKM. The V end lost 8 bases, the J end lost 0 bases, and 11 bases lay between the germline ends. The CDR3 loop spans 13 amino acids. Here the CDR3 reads CASVNPNSYEQYF. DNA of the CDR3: TGTGCCAGCGTAAATCCTAACTCCTACGAGCAGTACTTC.

This CDR3 reads CASSLGTGNEQFF. CDR3 nucleotide sequence: TGCGCCAGCAGCTTAGGGACAGGGAATGAGCAGTTCTTC. The chain combines TRBV5-1 with TRBJ2-1; TRBD1 matches 9 bases. Germline trimming cut 2 bases from V and 7 bases from J; bases unmatched to any gene: 1. The germline CDR1 and CDR2 sequences are SGHRS and YFSETQ. There are 13 residues in the CDR3. Based on the CDR3 plus reference TRBV5-1 and TRBJ2-1, the full variable domain is KAGVTQTPRYLIKTRGQQVTLSCSPISGHRSVSWYQQTPGQGLQFLFEYFSETQRNKGNFPGRFSGRQFSNSRSEMNVSTLELGDSALYLCASSLGTGNEQFFGPGTRLTVL.

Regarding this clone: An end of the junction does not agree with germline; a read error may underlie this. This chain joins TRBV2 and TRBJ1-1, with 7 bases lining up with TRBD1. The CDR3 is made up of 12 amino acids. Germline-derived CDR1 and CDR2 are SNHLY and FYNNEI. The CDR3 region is CASSEGTVRAFF. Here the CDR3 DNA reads TGTGCCAGCAGCGAAGGGACAGTGCGAGCTTTCTTT.

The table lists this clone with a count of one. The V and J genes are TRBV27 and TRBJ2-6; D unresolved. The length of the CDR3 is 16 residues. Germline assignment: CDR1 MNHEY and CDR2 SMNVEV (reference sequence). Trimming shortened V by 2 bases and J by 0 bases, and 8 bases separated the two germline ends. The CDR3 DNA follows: TGTGCCAGCAGTTTAGGCTCTGACTCTGGGGCCAACGTCCTGACTTTC. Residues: CASSLGSDSGANVLTF.

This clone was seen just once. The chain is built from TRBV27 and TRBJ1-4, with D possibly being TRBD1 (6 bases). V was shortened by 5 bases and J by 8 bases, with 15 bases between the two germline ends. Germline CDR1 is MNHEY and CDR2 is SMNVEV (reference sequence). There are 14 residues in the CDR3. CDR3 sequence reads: CASSPARGGEKLFF. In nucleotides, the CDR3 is TGTGCCAGCAGTCCGGCCAGGGGCGGCGAAAAACTGTTTTTT.

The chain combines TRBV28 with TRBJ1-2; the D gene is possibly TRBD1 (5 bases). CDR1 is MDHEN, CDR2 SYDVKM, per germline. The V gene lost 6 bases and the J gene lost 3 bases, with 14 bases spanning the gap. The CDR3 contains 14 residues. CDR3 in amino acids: CASSPPGVHYGYTF. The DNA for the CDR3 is TGTGCCAGCAGCCCCCCGGGGGTTCACTATGGCTACACCTTC.

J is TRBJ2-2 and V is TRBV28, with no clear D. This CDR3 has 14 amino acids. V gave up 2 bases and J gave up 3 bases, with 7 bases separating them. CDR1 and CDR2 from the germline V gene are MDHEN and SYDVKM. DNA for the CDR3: TGTGCCAGCAGTTTACACTCCTACACCGGGGAGCTGTTTTTT. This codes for CASSLHSYTGELFF.